The entry that follows covers one T cell receptor (beta chain) sequence. Using a J-beta primer mix together with a sample-barcoded 5' primer, a second PCR was run for roughly 6 to 11 cycles. TCRdb re-called the 5' RACE reads with MiXCR, one entry per CDR3 protein. The repertoire includes 600,000 to 900,000 distinct CDR3 sequences, under 30% of them detected once, and roughly 3.1% sits in the top ten. The CDR3 length is 18 residues. Germline V gene sequence: CDR1 MGHRA, CDR2 YSYEKL. The V and J ends lost 8 bases and 0 bases respectively, with 23 bases between them. The sample belongs to a study of blood T cells in healthy people across ages. The sample also formed part of further work on T cells of mothers and their children.

The sample taken for sequencing was blood. The clonotype was recovered from a boy aged 5-17 years in good health. The rearrangement joins TRBV4-1 to TRBJ1-3; no firm D call. Here the CDR3 reads CASGPLRVVIFSGNTIYF. DNA for the CDR3: TGCGCCAGCGGCCCTCTTCGGGTGGTGATATTCTCTGGAAACACCATATATTTT.